This record covers a single TCR beta chain. Its antigen is undetermined. TCRdb's table, derived via immunoSEQ multiplex PCR, lists solely in-frame clones and lacks some. Of some 100,000 clones in the sample, about 82% are singletons; the top ten hold under 20%. Germline V gene lookup returns CDR1 WSHSY and CDR2 SAAADI. V trimming: 4 bases; J trimming: 3 bases; junction bases outside the gene matches: 9. CDR3 size: 17 residues. This sample is part of a study of T cell responses to AZD1222 COVID-19 vaccine. Study-wide points: Dominant at 160-218 and 743-854, vaccine-associated CD4 TCRs also spanned spike. Females made up more of the donors, who were largely white British, and clonal diversity may have come out too low. After the peak T cell response, and only then, were repertoires sampled.

The V and J genes are TRBV10-2 and TRBJ2-7; 13 positions agree with TRBD2. This TCR was sampled from an adult who received the AZD1222 COVID-19 vaccine. This specimen was peripheral blood, taken 28 days after the second AZD1222 dose. The CDR3 reads CASSGRVGLAGIYEQYF. DNA for the CDR3: TGCGCCAGCAGTGGGAGAGTGGGACTAGCGGGAATCTACGAGCAGTACTTC.